This T cell receptor beta chain was recorded in a study of T cell responses to AZD1222 COVID-19 vaccine. For the study at large: Recipients boosted at about 4 weeks or about 12 weeks are pooled. Notes on the study in general: Only a handful of AZD1222 recipients, roughly 6 in all, had baseline seropositivity. Regions 160-218 and 743-854 dominated among vaccine-associated CD4 TCRs spanning spike. Unmutated variant regions reportedly attract nearly half of all spike-specific TCRs.

Using immunoSEQ multiplex PCR, the repertoire was profiled, and TCRdb retains in-frame clones only, with some absent. The sample yields fewer than 110,000 clones, about 87% seen once. A note on this clone: Its antigen is not known.

V shed 4 bases and J shed 3 bases, with 15 bases lying between them. The CDR3 has 15 amino acids. The germline V gene has CDR1 MNHEY and CDR2 SVGAGI. The V call is TRBV6-5, the J call TRBJ1-2; a possible D gene is TRBD1 (5 bases). Sequencing used peripheral blood, obtained on day 0 of AZD1222 vaccination. This receptor was identified in an adult in good health. CDR3 nucleotide sequence: TGTGCCAGCAGTTTTGCATCAGGGCGATACTATGGCTACACCTTC. This gives the protein CASSFASGRYYGYTF.